The rows below give T cell receptor beta chains drawn from one sample of a study of OX40 agonist ivuxolimab in advanced cancers. TCRdb keeps only in-frame clones here, not all; method: immunoSEQ multiplex PCR. The data show 95,000 to 100,000 clones, 90% to 95% seen once. The sample here was CD4+ or CD8+ T cells sorted from blood, taken in a trial of the OX40 agonist ivuxolimab. Receptors originate from an adult with an advanced solid tumor such as melanoma, head and neck, liver or kidney cancer. Each CDR3 is given with its conserved first and last residue. D genes are given only for firm matches. Clone size is given for some rows only: seen once, a few or many times, or a class if the clone is expanded.

CDR3aa	CDR3nt	abundance	d_gene	j_gene	v_gene
CASSPDRHQPQHF	TGTGCCAGTAGTCCCGACAGGCACCAGCCCCAGCATTTT	NA	NA	TRBJ1-5	TRBV19
CASSPRPRAMNTEAFF	TGCGCCAGCAGCCCCCGACCCCGGGCTATGAACACTGAAGCTTTCTTT	NA	NA	TRBJ1-1	TRBV4-3
CASSQVRNTGELFF	TGTGCCAGCAGCCAAGTTAGGAACACCGGGGAGCTGTTTTTT	NA	NA	TRBJ2-2	TRBV14
CASSSGLGNTIYF	TGTGCCAGCAGTTCAGGGCTTGGAAACACCATATATTTT	NA	NA	TRBJ1-3	TRBV6-6
CASSYFGQGVSEAFF	TGTGCCAGCAGTTACTTTGGACAGGGGGTTAGTGAAGCTTTCTTT	NA	TRBD1	TRBJ1-1	TRBV6-6
CASSRGRATNEKLFF	TGTGCCAGTAGTAGGGGCCGAGCAACTAATGAAAAACTGTTTTTT	NA	NA	TRBJ1-4	TRBV19
CASRPWDGRTQPQHF	TGTGCCAGCAGACCCTGGGACGGGAGAACGCAACCCCAGCATTTT	NA	NA	TRBJ1-5	TRBV28
CASSREPGTSFHEQYF	TGCGCCAGCAGCCGAGAACCCGGGACTAGTTTTCACGAGCAGTACTTC	NA	TRBD2	TRBJ2-7	TRBV4-3
CASSRGPDEQFF	TGTGCCAGCAGCCGGGGGCCAGATGAGCAGTTCTTC	once	NA	TRBJ2-1	TRBV5-4
CASSVPKAGNTIYF	TGTGCCAGCAGCGTACCCAAGGCTGGAAACACCATATATTTT	NA	NA	TRBJ1-3	TRBV9
CASSIGLTNEKLFF	TGTGCCAGCTCTATCGGACTTACTAATGAAAAACTGTTTTTT	NA	NA	TRBJ1-4	TRBV6-1
CSVGTSGKYADTQYF	TGCAGCGTGGGGACTAGCGGGAAGTACGCAGATACGCAGTATTTT	NA	TRBD2	TRBJ2-3	TRBV29-1
CASSVTSNTGELFF	TGTGCCAGCAGTGTGACGTCGAACACCGGGGAGCTGTTTTTT	NA	NA	TRBJ2-2	TRBV2
CAWSGYRGDTIYF	TGTGCCTGGAGTGGGTACAGGGGGGACACCATATATTTT	NA	TRBD1	TRBJ1-3	TRBV30
CASSRDRLETQYF	TGTGCCAGCAGCCGGGACAGGTTGGAGACCCAGTACTTC	NA	TRBD1	TRBJ2-5	TRBV7-3
CASRATGSTYNEQFF	TGCGCCAGCAGGGCGACAGGGAGTACCTACAATGAGCAGTTCTTC	few	TRBD1	TRBJ2-1	TRBV4-1
CASSFYTETGELFF	TGCGCCAGCAGCTTTTACACAGAAACCGGGGAGCTGTTTTTT	NA	NA	TRBJ2-2	TRBV5-1
CASSADSEVGYNSPLHF	TGTGCCAGTAGTGCCGACAGCGAAGTGGGGTATAATTCACCCCTCCACTTT	NA	NA	TRBJ1-6	TRBV19
CASSLAQILERFSYGYTF	TGTGCCAGCAGCTTAGCGCAAATCCTGGAGAGATTTAGCTATGGCTACACCTTC	NA	NA	TRBJ1-2	TRBV7-2
CASSADRAGTGYTF	TGTGCCAGCAGTGCGGACAGGGCCGGAACCGGCTACACCTTC	NA	TRBD1	TRBJ1-2	TRBV6-1
CASSSNPRAYNEQFF	TGTGCCAGCAGCTCAAATCCGAGGGCTTACAATGAGCAGTTCTTC	NA	NA	TRBJ2-1	TRBV7-3
CATLAELAGALFSTDTQYF	TGCGCCACCCTGGCAGAGTTGGCGGGGGCCCTATTTAGCACAGATACGCAGTATTTT	NA	NA	TRBJ2-3	TRBV10-1
CASSFGTHYGYTF	TGTGCCAGCAGCTTTGGGACCCACTATGGCTACACCTTC	once	NA	TRBJ1-2	TRBV5-8
CASSREVVQETQYF	TGTGCCAGCAGCCGCGAGGTAGTTCAAGAGACCCAGTACTTC	NA	NA	TRBJ2-5	TRBV28
CASSSYRAGDEKLFF	TGTGCCAGCAGCTCCTACAGGGCGGGGGATGAAAAACTGTTTTTT	NA	NA	TRBJ1-4	TRBV7-8
CASSGGRGNQPQHF	TGTGCCAGCAGTGGGGGCAGGGGCAATCAGCCCCAGCATTTT	NA	NA	TRBJ1-5	TRBV2
CASRTGIQETQYF	TGTGCCAGCAGAACCGGGATTCAAGAGACCCAGTACTTC	NA	NA	TRBJ2-5	TRBV2
CASSLSTRAHTGELFF	TGCGCCAGCAGCTTGTCGACTAGGGCTCACACCGGGGAGCTGTTTTTT	NA	NA	TRBJ2-2	TRBV5-1
CASSPRQIQETQYF	TGTGCCAGCAGCCCCCGACAAATCCAAGAGACCCAGTACTTC	NA	NA	TRBJ2-5	TRBV7-8
CASSLHDLRTLFF	TGTGCCAGCAGTTTACATGACCTGCGAACCCTGTTCTTC	NA	NA	TRBJ2-1	TRBV28
CASSVAASNTGELFF	TGTGCCAGCAGCGTAGCAGCGAGCAACACCGGGGAGCTGTTTTTT	NA	NA	TRBJ2-2	TRBV9
CASSPYLRDGYTF	TGTGCCAGCAGTCCCTACCTGAGGGATGGCTACACCTTC	few	NA	TRBJ1-2	TRBV28
CASSPMGSSYNSPLHF	TGTGCCAGCAGCCCCATGGGGAGCTCCTATAATTCACCCCTCCACTTT	NA	NA	TRBJ1-6	TRBV7-2
CASGQAGISTDTQYF	TGTGCCAGCGGACAAGCGGGAATTAGCACAGATACGCAGTATTTT	NA	NA	TRBJ2-3	TRBV21-1
CASSKGGSKNQPQHF	TGTGCCAGCAGCAAAGGTGGTAGCAAGAATCAGCCCCAGCATTTT	NA	NA	TRBJ1-5	TRBV21-1
CASSGQGRQPQHF	TGTGCCAGCAGTGGGCAGGGCCGGCAGCCCCAGCATTTT	NA	NA	TRBJ1-5	TRBV2
CASSLFRAGELFF	TGTGCCAGCAGTTTATTCAGGGCCGGGGAGCTGTTTTTT	NA	NA	TRBJ2-2	TRBV28
CASRRGTDSNQPQHF	TGTGCCAGCAGACGAGGGACAGATAGCAATCAGCCCCAGCATTTT	NA	TRBD1	TRBJ1-5	TRBV6-1
CASSGQLANYGYTF	TGTGCCAGCAGCGGACAGTTAGCTAACTATGGCTACACCTTC	NA	NA	TRBJ1-2	TRBV2
CASSLSRLASTDTQYF	TGCGCCAGCAGCTTATCGCGACTAGCTAGCACAGATACGCAGTATTTT	NA	TRBD2	TRBJ2-3	TRBV5-1
CAWSMGQETQYF	TGTGCCTGGTCTATGGGCCAAGAGACCCAGTACTTC	NA	NA	TRBJ2-5	TRBV30
CASSQQGTSNQPQHF	TGTGCCAGCAGCCAACAGGGGACCAGCAATCAGCCCCAGCATTTT	NA	NA	TRBJ1-5	TRBV16